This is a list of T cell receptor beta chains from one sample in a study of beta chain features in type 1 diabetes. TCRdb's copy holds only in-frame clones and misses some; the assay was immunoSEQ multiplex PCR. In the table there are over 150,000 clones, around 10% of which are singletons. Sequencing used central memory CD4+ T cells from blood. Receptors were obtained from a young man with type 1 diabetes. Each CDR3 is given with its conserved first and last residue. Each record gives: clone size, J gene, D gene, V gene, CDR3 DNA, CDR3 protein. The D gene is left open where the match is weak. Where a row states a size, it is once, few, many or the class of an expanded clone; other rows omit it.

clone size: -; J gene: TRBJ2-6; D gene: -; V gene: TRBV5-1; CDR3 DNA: TGCGCCAGCAGCATCAGCTCTGGGGCCAACGTCCTGACTTTC; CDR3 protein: CASSISSGANVLTF
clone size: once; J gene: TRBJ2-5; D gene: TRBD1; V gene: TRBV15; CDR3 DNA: TGTGCCACCAGCAGAGATGGCGGGACAGGGAGGGAGACCCAGTACTTC; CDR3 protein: CATSRDGGTGRETQYF
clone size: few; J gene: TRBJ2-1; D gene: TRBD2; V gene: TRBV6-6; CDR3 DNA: TGTGCCAGCAGTTCGGGACTAGCGGGAGTCAATGAGCAGTTCTTC; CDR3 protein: CASSSGLAGVNEQFF
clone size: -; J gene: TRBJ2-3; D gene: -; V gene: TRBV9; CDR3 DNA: TGTGCCAGCGCGACCCCCGGGGGAGGAGCAGATACGCAGTATTTT; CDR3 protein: CASATPGGGADTQYF
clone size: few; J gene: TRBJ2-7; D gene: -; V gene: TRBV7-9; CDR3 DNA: TGTGCCAGCAGGCTGCCACAGGGCTACGAGCAGTACTTC; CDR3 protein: CASRLPQGYEQYF
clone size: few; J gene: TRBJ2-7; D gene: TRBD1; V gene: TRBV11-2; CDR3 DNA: TGTGCCAGCAGCTTTGGACAGGGGGCCACCTACGAGCAGTACTTC; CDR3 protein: CASSFGQGATYEQYF
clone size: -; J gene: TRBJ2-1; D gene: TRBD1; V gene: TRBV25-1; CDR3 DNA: TGTGCCAGCAGTGATTTAGACAGGGGGGTCTACAATGAGCAGTTCTTC; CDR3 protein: CASSDLDRGVYNEQFF
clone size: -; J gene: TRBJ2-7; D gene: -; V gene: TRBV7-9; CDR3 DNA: TGTGCCAGCAGCTTTGGGGCAACCGAGCAGTACTTC; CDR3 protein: CASSFGATEQYF
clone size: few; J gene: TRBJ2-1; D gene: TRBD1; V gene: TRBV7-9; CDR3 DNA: TGTGCCAGCAGCCGGGACAGGGGGCCCTACAATGAGCAGTTCTTC; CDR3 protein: CASSRDRGPYNEQFF
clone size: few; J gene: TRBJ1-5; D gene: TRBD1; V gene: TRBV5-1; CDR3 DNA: TGCGCCAGCAGGTCTGAGACAGGGCAGCCCCAGCATTTT; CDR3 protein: CASRSETGQPQHF
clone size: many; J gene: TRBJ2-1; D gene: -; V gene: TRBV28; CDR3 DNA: TGTGCCAGCAGTTGGGGGAGGCGCGAGCAGTTCTTC; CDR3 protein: CASSWGRREQFF
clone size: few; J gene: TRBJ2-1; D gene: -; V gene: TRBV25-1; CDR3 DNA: TGTGCCAGCAGCAAGTCCTATACTAACAATGAGCAGTTCTTC; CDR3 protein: CASSKSYTNNEQFF
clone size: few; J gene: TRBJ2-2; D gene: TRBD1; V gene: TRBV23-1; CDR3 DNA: TGCGCCAGCAGTCAACCCCACAGGGGTTACACCGGGGAGCTGTTTTTT; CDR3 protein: CASSQPHRGYTGELFF
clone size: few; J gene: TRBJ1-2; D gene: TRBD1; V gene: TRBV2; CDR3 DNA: TGTGCCAGCAGTGTGGACAGGGATAACTATGGCTACACCTTC; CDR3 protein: CASSVDRDNYGYTF
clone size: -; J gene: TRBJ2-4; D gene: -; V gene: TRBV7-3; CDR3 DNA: TGTGCCAGCAGCGAAGGGGTTTCCAAAAACATTCAGTACTTC; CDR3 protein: CASSEGVSKNIQYF
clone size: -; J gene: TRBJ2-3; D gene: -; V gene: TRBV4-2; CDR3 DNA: TGTGCCAGCAGCCCTGGGACTGGCACAGATACGCAGTATTTT; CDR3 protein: CASSPGTGTDTQYF
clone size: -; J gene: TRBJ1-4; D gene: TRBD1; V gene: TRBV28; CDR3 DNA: TGTGCCAGCAGTACCCCTCAGGGGGCCACGAGGGAAAAACTGTTTTTT; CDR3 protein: CASSTPQGATREKLFF
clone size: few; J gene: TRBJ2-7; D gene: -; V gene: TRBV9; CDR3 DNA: TGTGCCAGCAGTTCGGGGGTACTAAACTCCTACGAGCAGTACTTC; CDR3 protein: CASSSGVLNSYEQYF
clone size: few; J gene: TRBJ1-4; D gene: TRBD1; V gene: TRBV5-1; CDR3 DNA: TGCGCCAGCAGCTCCACGGGACAGACAAATGAAAAACTGTTTTTT; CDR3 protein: CASSSTGQTNEKLFF
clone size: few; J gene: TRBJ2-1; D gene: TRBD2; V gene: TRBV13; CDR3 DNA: TGTGCCAGCAGCACCCTAGCGGGAGGGCCCGGTGGTGAGCAGTTCTTC; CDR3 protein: CASSTLAGGPGGEQFF
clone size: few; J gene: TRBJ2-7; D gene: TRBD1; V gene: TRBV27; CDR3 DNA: TGTGCCAGCAGTCGGGACAGGGGAGTAAACGAGCAGTACTTC; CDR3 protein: CASSRDRGVNEQYF
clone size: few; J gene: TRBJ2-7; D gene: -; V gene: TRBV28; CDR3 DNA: TGTGCCAGCAGTCCTGTTACTTACTCCTACGAGCAGTACTTC; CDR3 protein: CASSPVTYSYEQYF
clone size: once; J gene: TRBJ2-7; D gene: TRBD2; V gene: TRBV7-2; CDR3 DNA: TGTGCCAGCAGCCGAAGGACCGGGACTAGCGCCCACGAGCAGTACTTC; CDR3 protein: CASSRRTGTSAHEQYF
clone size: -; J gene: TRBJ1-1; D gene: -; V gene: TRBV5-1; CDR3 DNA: TGCGCCAGCAGCCGTACGCCGGGGGGGCCGAACACTGAAGCTTTCTTT; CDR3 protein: CASSRTPGGPNTEAFF
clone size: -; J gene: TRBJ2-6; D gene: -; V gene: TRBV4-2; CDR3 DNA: TGTGCCAGCAGCCAAGATCAATCCGGGGCCAACGTCCTGACTTTC; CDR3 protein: CASSQDQSGANVLTF
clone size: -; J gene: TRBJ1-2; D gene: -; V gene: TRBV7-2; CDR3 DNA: TGTGCCAGCAGCTTCTCGGGAGGAGACTATGGCTACACCTTC; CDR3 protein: CASSFSGGDYGYTF
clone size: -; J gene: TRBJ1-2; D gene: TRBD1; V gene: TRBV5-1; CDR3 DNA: TGCGCCAGCAGCGTCGGACAGGCCCAAGGGTATGGCTACACCTTC; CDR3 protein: CASSVGQAQGYGYTF
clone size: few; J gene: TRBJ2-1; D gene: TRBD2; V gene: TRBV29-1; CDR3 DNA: TGCAGCGCAGGACTAGCGGTGGGTGAGCAGTTCTTC; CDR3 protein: CSAGLAVGEQFF
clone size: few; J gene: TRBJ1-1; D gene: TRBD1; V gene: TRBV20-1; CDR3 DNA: TGCAGTGCTACTCAACAGGGGAAAGCTTTCTTT; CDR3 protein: CSATQQGKAFF
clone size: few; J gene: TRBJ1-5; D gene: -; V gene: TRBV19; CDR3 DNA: TGTGCCAGTAGTCCACGGGACACCGGACAGCCCCAGCATTTT; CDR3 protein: CASSPRDTGQPQHF
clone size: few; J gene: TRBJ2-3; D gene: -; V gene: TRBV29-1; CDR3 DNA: TGCAGCGTTGGACAGGCGGGCACAGATACGCAGTATTTT; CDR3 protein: CSVGQAGTDTQYF
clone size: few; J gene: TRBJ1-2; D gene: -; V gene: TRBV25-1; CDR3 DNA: TGTGCCAGCAGTGGGATGGACAGATTCTATGGCTACACCTTC; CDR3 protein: CASSGMDRFYGYTF
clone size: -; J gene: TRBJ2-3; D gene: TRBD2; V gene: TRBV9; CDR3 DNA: TGTGCCAGCAGCGTAGAGGCTAGCGGATTTACAGATACGCAGTATTTT; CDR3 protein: CASSVEASGFTDTQYF
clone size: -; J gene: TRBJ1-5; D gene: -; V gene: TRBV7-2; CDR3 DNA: TGTGCCAGCAGCTTAGGCGTCAATCAGCCCCAGCATTTT; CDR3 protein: CASSLGVNQPQHF
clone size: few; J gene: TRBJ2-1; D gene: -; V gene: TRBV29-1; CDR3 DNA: TGCAGCGTTGATTCCGGGGGGCGCTCAGATGAGCAGTTCTTC; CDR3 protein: CSVDSGGRSDEQFF
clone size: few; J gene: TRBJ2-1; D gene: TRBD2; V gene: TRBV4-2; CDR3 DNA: TGTGCCAGCAGCCATTACACTAGCGGCAATGAGCAGTTCTTC; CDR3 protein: CASSHYTSGNEQFF
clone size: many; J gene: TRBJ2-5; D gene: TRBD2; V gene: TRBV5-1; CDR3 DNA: TGCGCCAGCAGCTTTACTAGCGGAGCCAAAGAGACCCAGTACTTC; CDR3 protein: CASSFTSGAKETQYF
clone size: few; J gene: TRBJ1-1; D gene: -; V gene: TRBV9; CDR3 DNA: TGTGCCAGCAGCGTAATTCTAGAGAACACTGAAGCTTTCTTT; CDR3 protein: CASSVILENTEAFF
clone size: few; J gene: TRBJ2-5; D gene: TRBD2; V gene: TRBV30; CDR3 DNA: TGTGCCTGGAGTGGGGTGCTAGCGGAAGAGACCCAGTACTTC; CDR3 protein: CAWSGVLAEETQYF
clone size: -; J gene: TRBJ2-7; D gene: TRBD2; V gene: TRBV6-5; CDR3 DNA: TGTGCCAGCAGTTACTCGAGGGCCGGACTAGGGTACGAGCAGTACTTC; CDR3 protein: CASSYSRAGLGYEQYF
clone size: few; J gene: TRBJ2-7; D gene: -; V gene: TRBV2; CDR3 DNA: TGTGCCAGCAGTGAACAATCCTACGAGCAGTACTTC; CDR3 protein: CASSEQSYEQYF
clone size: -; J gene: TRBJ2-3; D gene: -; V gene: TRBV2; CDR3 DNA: TGTGCCAGCAAGAGCGGTTCCACAGATACGCAGTATTTT; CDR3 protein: CASKSGSTDTQYF
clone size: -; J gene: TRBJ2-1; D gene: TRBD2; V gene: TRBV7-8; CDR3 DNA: TGTGCCAGCAGCCGGACTAGCGAACAAGAGCAGTTCTTC; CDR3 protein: CASSRTSEQEQFF
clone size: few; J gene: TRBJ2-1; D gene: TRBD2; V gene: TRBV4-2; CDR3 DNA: TGTGCCAGCAGCCAAGAGTTTTCTAGCGGGAGAGCAAGAGGTTACAATGAGCAGTTCTTC; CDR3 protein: CASSQEFSSGRARGYNEQFF
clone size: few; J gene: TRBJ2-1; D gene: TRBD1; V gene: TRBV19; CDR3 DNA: TGTGCCAGTAGTACATTGGTGGCGGGACAGGGGTACAATGAGCAGTTCTTC; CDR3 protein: CASSTLVAGQGYNEQFF
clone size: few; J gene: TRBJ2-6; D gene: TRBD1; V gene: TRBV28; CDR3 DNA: TGTGCCAGCAGAACAGGGGGCTCTGGGGCCAACGTCCTGACTTTC; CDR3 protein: CASRTGGSGANVLTF
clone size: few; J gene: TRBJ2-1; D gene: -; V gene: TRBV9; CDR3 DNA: TGTGCCAGCAGCTCCCGCATCTCTTGGGACTCGCCCTGGGAGCAGTTCTTC; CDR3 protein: CASSSRISWDSPWEQFF
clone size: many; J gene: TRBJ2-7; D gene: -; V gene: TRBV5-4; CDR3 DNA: TGTGCCAGCAGCTTTAACAGGTACAACGAGCAGTACTTC; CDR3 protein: CASSFNRYNEQYF
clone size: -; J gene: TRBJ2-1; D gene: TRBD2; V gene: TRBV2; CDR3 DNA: TGTGCCAGCCATCAGCCCATAGCGGGAGGTGGGAATGAGCAGTTCTTC; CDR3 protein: CASHQPIAGGGNEQFF
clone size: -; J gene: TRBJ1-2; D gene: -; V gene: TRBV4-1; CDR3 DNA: TGCGCCAGCAGCCGCTTGTCCAGGGGTGACTATGGCTACACCTTC; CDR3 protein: CASSRLSRGDYGYTF
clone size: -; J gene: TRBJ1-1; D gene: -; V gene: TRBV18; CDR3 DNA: TGTGCCAGCTCACCCTCCTCTGAAGCTTTCTTT; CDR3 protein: CASSPSSEAFF
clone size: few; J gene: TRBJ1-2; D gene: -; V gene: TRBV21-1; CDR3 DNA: TGTGCCAGCACCCTACCCTACAGGGGGCGCCCCGTAATCTATGGCTACACCTTC; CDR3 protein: CASTLPYRGRPVIYGYTF